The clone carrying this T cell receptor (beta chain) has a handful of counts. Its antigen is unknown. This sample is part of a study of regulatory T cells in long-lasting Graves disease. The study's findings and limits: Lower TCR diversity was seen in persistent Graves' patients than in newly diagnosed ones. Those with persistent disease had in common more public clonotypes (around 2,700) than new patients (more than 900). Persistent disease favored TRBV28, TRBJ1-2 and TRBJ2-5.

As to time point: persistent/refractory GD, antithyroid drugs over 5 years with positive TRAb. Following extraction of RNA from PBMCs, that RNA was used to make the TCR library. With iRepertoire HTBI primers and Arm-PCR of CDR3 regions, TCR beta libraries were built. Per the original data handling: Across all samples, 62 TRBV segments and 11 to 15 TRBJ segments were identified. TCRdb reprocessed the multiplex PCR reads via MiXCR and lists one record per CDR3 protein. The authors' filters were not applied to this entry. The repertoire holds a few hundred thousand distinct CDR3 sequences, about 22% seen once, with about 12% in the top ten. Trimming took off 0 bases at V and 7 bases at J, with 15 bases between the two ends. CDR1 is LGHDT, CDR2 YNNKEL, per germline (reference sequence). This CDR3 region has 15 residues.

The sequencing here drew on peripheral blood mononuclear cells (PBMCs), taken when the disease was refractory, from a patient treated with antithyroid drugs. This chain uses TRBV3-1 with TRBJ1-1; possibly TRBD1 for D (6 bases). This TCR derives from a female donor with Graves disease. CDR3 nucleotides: TGTGCCAGCAGCCAAGATCCACTGGGGGCCAGTGAAGCTTTCTTT. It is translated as CASSQDPLGASEAFF.